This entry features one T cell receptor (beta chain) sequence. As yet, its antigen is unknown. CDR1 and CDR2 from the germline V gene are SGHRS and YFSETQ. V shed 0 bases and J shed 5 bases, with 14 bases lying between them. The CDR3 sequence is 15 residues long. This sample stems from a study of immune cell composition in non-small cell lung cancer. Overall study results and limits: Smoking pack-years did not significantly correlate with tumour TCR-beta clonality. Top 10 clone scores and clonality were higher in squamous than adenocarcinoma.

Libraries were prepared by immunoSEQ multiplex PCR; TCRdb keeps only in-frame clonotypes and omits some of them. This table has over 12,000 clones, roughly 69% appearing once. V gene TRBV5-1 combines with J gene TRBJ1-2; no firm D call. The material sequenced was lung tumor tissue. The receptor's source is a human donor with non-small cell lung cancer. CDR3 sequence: CASSLVPGGIYGYTF. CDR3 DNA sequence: TGCGCCAGCAGCTTGGTCCCGGGTGGAATTTATGGCTACACCTTC.